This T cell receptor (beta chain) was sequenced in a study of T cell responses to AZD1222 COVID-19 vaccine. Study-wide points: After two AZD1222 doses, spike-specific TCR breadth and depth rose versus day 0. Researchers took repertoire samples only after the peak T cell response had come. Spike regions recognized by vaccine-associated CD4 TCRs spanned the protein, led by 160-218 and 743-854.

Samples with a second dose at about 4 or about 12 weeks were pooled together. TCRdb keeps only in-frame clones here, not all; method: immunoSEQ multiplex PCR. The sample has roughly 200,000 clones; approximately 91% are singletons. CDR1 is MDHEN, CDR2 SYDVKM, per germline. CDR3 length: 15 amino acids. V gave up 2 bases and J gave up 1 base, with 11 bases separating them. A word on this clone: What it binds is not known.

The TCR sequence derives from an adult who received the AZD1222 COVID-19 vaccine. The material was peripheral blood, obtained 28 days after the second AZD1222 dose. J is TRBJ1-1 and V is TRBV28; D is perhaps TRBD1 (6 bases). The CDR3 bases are TGTGCCAGCAGTTTACGGACAGCATGGAACACTGAAGCTTTCTTT. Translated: CASSLRTAWNTEAFF.